These T cell receptor beta chains were read from a single sample in a study of blood T cell repertoires in COVID-19. The data were produced by immunoSEQ multiplex PCR, yet TCRdb's version contains in-frame clones alone and is incomplete. The table includes some 300,000 clones, around 90% detected once. Source material: peripheral blood. The receptors were sampled from a middle-aged woman with COVID-19, enrolled during active disease. The CDR3 runs from the conserved cysteine through the conserved F or W. A D gene is named only where the DNA matches it firmly. Size is omitted from some rows. Given values are once, few, many or a class for expanded clones.

v_call	clone_size	j_call	d_call	cdr3_aa	cdr3_nt
TRBV5-8	few	TRBJ2-1	.	CASSFTLVIYNEQFF	TGTGCCAGCAGCTTTACCCTAGTCATTTACAATGAGCAGTTCTTC
TRBV18	.	TRBJ1-2	.	CASSPKQSNYGYTF	TGTGCCAGCTCACCGAAACAGTCTAACTATGGCTACACCTTC
TRBV5-1	once	TRBJ2-2	.	CASSPVLGPPTGELFF	TGCGCCAGCAGTCCCGTTTTGGGGCCACCCACCGGGGAGCTGTTTTTT
TRBV4-3	.	TRBJ2-5	TRBD1	CASSQGTGNQETQYF	TGCGCCAGCAGCCAGGGGACAGGCAATCAAGAGACCCAGTACTTC
TRBV29-1	.	TRBJ1-3	.	CSVENREPGNTIYF	TGCAGCGTTGAAAACAGGGAACCTGGAAACACCATATATTTT
TRBV7-9	.	TRBJ1-1	.	CASSHEGENTEAFF	TGTGCCAGCAGCCACGAAGGAGAGAACACTGAAGCTTTCTTT
TRBV19	.	TRBJ1-2	.	CASSLLAGGGYTF	TGTGCCAGTAGCCTCCTGGCGGGAGGAGGCTACACCTTC
TRBV10-3	.	TRBJ1-1	TRBD1	CAISGQGTMNTEAFF	TGTGCCATCAGTGGACAGGGGACGATGAACACTGAAGCTTTCTTT
TRBV4-2	.	TRBJ2-7	.	CASSQGQASYEQYF	TGTGCCAGCAGCCAAGGGCAGGCGTCCTACGAGCAGTACTTC
TRBV19	.	TRBJ1-6	.	CASTLQGYNSPLHF	TGTGCCAGTACCCTACAGGGATATAATTCACCCCTCCACTTT
TRBV10-3	.	TRBJ1-1	TRBD1	CAIRPGQGTSNTEAFF	TGTGCCATCAGGCCGGGACAGGGGACTTCGAACACTGAAGCTTTCTTT
TRBV6-5	once	TRBJ2-3	.	CASSIEGQHTDTQYF	TGTGCCAGCAGTATTGAAGGACAGCACACAGATACGCAGTATTTT
TRBV28	.	TRBJ2-5	TRBD2	CASRTKRGGRETQYF	TGTGCCAGCAGGACCAAGCGGGGGGGCCGAGAGACCCAGTACTTC
TRBV19	.	TRBJ1-1	.	CASSIGTPFGNTEAFF	TGTGCCAGTAGTATCGGGACACCCTTTGGGAACACTGAAGCTTTCTTT
TRBV2	.	TRBJ2-7	.	CASSPRENHEQYF	TGTGCCAGCAGCCCACGGGAGAACCACGAGCAGTACTTC
TRBV5-4	.	TRBJ1-2	.	CASSLVAGEYGYTF	TGTGCCAGCAGCTTGGTGGCGGGGGAATATGGCTACACCTTC
TRBV12-5	.	TRBJ2-5	.	CASGSRTTETQYF	TGTGCTAGTGGTTCGCGGACTACGGAGACCCAGTACTTC
TRBV5-6	.	TRBJ2-3	TRBD1	CASSLGLLGGREDTQYF	TGTGCCAGCAGCTTGGGCCTATTAGGGGGCCGCGAAGATACGCAGTATTTT
TRBV9	.	TRBJ2-3	TRBD1	CASSARGQVGIDTQYF	TGTGCCAGCAGCGCAAGAGGACAGGTTGGGATAGATACGCAGTATTTT
TRBV4-3	.	TRBJ1-6	TRBD1	CASSQETGLNSPLHF	TGCGCCAGCAGCCAAGAGACAGGGTTAAATTCACCCCTCCACTTT
TRBV7-9	.	TRBJ1-1	TRBD1	CASSPDRVNTEAFF	TGTGCCAGCAGCCCGGACAGGGTGAACACTGAAGCTTTCTTT
TRBV6-4	.	TRBJ1-1	.	CASSDRGNTEAFF	TGTGCCAGCAGTGACAGGGGGAACACTGAAGCTTTCTTT
TRBV5-6	.	TRBJ2-5	.	CASSLEPRAETQYF	TGTGCCAGCAGCTTAGAACCGCGGGCAGAGACCCAGTACTTC
TRBV11-2	.	TRBJ1-1	TRBD1	CASSFRGRSAFF	TGTGCCAGCAGCTTCAGGGGGCGCTCGGCTTTCTTT
TRBV7-9	.	TRBJ2-1	TRBD2	CASSLGSGTRIGNEQFF	TGTGCCAGCAGCTTAGGGTCCGGGACTAGAATAGGCAATGAGCAGTTCTTC
TRBV5-1	once	TRBJ2-1	.	CASSLRGTYNEQFF	TGCGCCAGCAGCTTGCGGGGAACCTACAATGAGCAGTTCTTC
TRBV5-6	.	TRBJ1-2	TRBD1	CASSFPGRGDGYTF	TGTGCCAGCAGCTTTCCGGGCAGGGGGGATGGCTACACCTTC
TRBV19	.	TRBJ2-2	.	CASSIVGGSATGELFF	TGTGCCAGTAGTATAGTCGGGGGTTCGGCCACCGGGGAGCTGTTTTTT
TRBV6-1	.	TRBJ2-2	.	CASSDAHSTQRIGELFF	TGTGCCAGCAGTGATGCCCATTCGACACAAAGGATCGGGGAGCTGTTTTTT
TRBV7-9	once	TRBJ1-4	.	CASSSEGRLNEKLFF	TGTGCCAGCAGCTCCGAGGGCAGGTTGAACGAAAAACTGTTTTTT
TRBV30	.	TRBJ1-6	.	CAWSVLDSPLHF	TGTGCCTGGAGTGTACTGGATTCACCCCTCCACTTT
TRBV11-3	.	TRBJ1-1	TRBD1	CASSPQGALDTEAFF	TGTGCCAGCAGCCCACAGGGGGCATTGGACACTGAAGCTTTCTTT
TRBV6-5	.	TRBJ2-1	.	CASSSDGMYNEQFF	TGTGCCAGCAGTTCCGACGGGATGTACAATGAGCAGTTCTTC
TRBV18	.	TRBJ2-7	.	CASSPLMGGANEQYF	TGTGCCAGCTCACCTCTCATGGGTGGGGCCAACGAGCAGTACTTC
TRBV4-3	.	TRBJ2-3	.	CASSQDVEQGTDTQYF	TGCGCCAGCAGCCAAGATGTCGAGCAGGGCACAGATACGCAGTATTTT